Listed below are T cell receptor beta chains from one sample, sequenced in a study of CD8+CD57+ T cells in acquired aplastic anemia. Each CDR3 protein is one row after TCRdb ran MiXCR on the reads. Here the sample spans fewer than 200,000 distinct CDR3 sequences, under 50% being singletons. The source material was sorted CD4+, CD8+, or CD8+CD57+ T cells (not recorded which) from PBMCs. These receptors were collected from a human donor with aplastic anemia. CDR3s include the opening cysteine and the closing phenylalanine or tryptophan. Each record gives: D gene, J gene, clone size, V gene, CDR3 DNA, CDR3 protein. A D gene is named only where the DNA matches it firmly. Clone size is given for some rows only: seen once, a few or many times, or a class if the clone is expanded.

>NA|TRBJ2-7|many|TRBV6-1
TGTGCCAGCAGTCCACATTCGAGGCCCCACGAGCAGTACTTC
CASSPHSRPHEQYF
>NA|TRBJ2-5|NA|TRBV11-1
TGTGCCAGCGGACGGGGCCTCCGTGAGACCCAGTACTTC
CASGRGLRETQYF
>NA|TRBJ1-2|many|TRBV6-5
TGTGCCAGCAGTTACCAGAATGGCTACACCTTC
CASSYQNGYTF
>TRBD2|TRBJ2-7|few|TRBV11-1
TGTGCCAGCAGCTTAGGGACTAGCGGGGGCCGAAGCTCCTACGAGCAGTACTTC
CASSLGTSGGRSSYEQYF
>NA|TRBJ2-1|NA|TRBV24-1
TGTGCCACCAGTGATTCCGGGACGGACAATGAGCAGTTCTTC
CATSDSGTDNEQFF
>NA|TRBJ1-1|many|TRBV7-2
TGTGCCAGCAGCTTGGGGGTTGGGACTGAAGCTTTCTTT
CASSLGVGTEAFF
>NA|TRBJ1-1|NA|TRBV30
TGTGCCTGGAGTCGGACGGAAAACACTGAAGCTTTCTTT
CAWSRTENTEAFF
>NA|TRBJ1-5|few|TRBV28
TGTGCCAGCAGTTTCACGACAGTAGGCAATCAGCCCCAGCATTTT
CASSFTTVGNQPQHF
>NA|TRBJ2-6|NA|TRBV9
TGTGCCAGCAGCGTAGTCCCGGCCTCTGGGGCCAACGTCCTGACTTTC
CASSVVPASGANVLTF
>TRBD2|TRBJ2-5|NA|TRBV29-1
TGCAGCGTTCCGGATGGACTAGCGGGAGTTCGAGAGACCCAGTACTTC
CSVPDGLAGVRETQYF
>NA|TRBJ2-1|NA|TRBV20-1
TGCAGTGCTAGAGAGTTGGGGATCGACAGCAAATCCTACAATGAGCAGTTCTTC
CSARELGIDSKSYNEQFF
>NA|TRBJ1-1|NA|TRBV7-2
TGTGCCAGCAGCGGGGAGGGGGGCATGAACACTGAAGCTTTCTTT
CASSGEGGMNTEAFF
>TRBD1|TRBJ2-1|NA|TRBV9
TGTGCCAGCAGCGTAGGGGGACAGGGTTCCTCCTTTGAGCAGTTCTTC
CASSVGGQGSSFEQFF
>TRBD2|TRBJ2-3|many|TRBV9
TGTGCCAGCAGCGTAGAGACTAGCGGGGGGAGGGATACGCAGTATTTT
CASSVETSGGRDTQYF
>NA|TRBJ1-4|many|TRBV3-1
TGTGCCAGCAGCCCGCGTGGGGGCTTTGAAAAACTGTTTTTT
CASSPRGGFEKLFF
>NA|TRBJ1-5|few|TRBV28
TGTGCCAGCAGTTTTCGGGGGGGAAATCAGCCCCAGCATTTT
CASSFRGGNQPQHF
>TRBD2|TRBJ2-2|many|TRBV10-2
TGCGCCAGCCGAATAGGCGGGGGGAGCGGGGAGCTGTTTTTT
CASRIGGGSGELFF
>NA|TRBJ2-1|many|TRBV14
TGTGCCAGCAGCCAAGGAAGGATACTCTTGGATGAGCAGTTCTTC
CASSQGRILLDEQFF
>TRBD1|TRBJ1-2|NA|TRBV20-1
TGCAGTGCTAGGCGCGGGGGGACAGGGTTACTTTTTGGCTACACCTTC
CSARRGGTGLLFGYTF
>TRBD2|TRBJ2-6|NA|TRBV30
TGTGCCTGGAGTGGACTAGCGGGTAGCTCTGGGGCCAACGTCCTGACTTTC
CAWSGLAGSSGANVLTF
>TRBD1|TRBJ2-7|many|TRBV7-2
TGTGCCAGCAGCTTCGGACAGGGTTTCGTCGACGAGCAGTACTTC
CASSFGQGFVDEQYF
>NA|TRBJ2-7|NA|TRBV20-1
TGCAGTGCACAAGACAGGTTGCGTGAGCAGTACTTC
CSAQDRLREQYF
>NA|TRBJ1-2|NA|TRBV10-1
TGCGCCAGCAGTGAGTCGATCTGGACACCCTATGGCTACACCTTC
CASSESIWTPYGYTF
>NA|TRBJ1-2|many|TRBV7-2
TGTGCCAGCAGACTCGAGCGGGGTTCTGGCTACACCTTC
CASRLERGSGYTF
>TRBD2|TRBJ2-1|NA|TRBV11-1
TGTGCCAGCAGCAACCCCTTGCTAGCGGGGGGCCACTCCTACAATGAGCAGTTCTTC
CASSNPLLAGGHSYNEQFF
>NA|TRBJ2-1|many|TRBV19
TGTGCCAGTAGTATGAAACAGGGAGCCTACAATGAGCAGTTCTTC
CASSMKQGAYNEQFF
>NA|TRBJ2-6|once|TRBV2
TGTGCCAGCAGTGAGTACTCTGGGGCCAACGTCCTGACTTTC
CASSEYSGANVLTF
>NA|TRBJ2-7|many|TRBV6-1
TGTGCCAGCAGTGAATCAGGCAGGGTCTACGAGCAGTACTTC
CASSESGRVYEQYF
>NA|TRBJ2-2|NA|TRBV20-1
TGCAGCGAAGGACCGCACGGGGGGCTGTTTTTT
CSEGPHGGLFF
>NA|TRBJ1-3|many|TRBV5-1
TGCGCCAGCAGCTTGGGGCCGGGGAGCGGAAACACCATATATTTT
CASSLGPGSGNTIYF
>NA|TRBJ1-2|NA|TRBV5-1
TGCGCCAGCAGCTTGTCTTTTGGCGGGTATGGCTACACCTTC
CASSLSFGGYGYTF
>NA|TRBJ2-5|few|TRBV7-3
TGTGCCAGCAGCTTCCTGCCTCAAGAGACCCAGTACTTC
CASSFLPQETQYF
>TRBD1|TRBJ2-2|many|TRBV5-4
TGTGCCAGCAGCTCCGGACAGGTCATTAACACCGGGGAGCTGTTTTTT
CASSSGQVINTGELFF
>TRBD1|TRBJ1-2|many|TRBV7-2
TGTGCCAGCAGCCAGTCTCCGGGACAGCCGCGGGGCTACACCTTC
CASSQSPGQPRGYTF
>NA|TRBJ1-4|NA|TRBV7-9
TGTGCCAGCAGCTTAGTCGTCGGACAGAATGAAAAACTGTTTTTT
CASSLVVGQNEKLFF
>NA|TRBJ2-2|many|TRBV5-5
TGTGCCAGCAGCACACCCGGCGGGGAGAACACCGGGGAGCTGTTTTTT
CASSTPGGENTGELFF
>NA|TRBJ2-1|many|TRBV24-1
TGTGCCACCAGTGATGAAAAGGGGTATGAGCAGTTCTTC
CATSDEKGYEQFF
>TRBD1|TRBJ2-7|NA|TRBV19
TGTGCCAGTAGTATTCAGGGGGTGAGCTCCTACGAGCAGTACTTC
CASSIQGVSSYEQYF
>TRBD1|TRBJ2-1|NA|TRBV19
TGTGCCAGTAGTCCCCAGGGGGTCCACAATGAGCAGTTCTTC
CASSPQGVHNEQFF
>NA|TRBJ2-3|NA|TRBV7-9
TGCGCCAGCAGCAACAGGGATACGCAGTATTTT
CASSNRDTQYF
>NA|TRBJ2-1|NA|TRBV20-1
TGCAGTGCTAGCGACGGGGGAGATGAGCAGTTCTTC
CSASDGGDEQFF
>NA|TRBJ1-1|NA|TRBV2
TGTGCCACCCAGATTGCAGGAGCCACTGAAGCTTTGTTT
CATQIAGATEALF
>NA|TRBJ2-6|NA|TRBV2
TGTGCCAGCAGTGAGGTAATATCTGGGGCCAACGTCCTGACTTTC
CASSEVISGANVLTF
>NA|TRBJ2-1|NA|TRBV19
TGTGCCAGTAGTATGCGGGGTCCAAATGAGCAGTTCTTC
CASSMRGPNEQFF
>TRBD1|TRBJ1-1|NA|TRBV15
TGTGCCACCAGCACAACCGAATGGACAGGGGTCGGTGAAGCTTTCTTT
CATSTTEWTGVGEAFF